This TCR beta chain was sequenced in a study of T cell repertoires in cytomegalovirus infection. Note on this clonotype: Its cognate antigen is unknown.

The CDR3 sequence is 15 residues long. V was shortened by 6 bases and J by 0 bases, with 12 bases between the two germline ends. CDR1 and CDR2 from the germline V gene are MNHEY and SVGEGT. TCRdb independently ran MiXCR on the reads; one entry per CDR3 protein. The sample shows approximately 990,000 distinct CDR3 sequences, roughly 30% of them seen only once. This clonotype was obtained from a human donor in good health (CMV status not recorded). Some clones in this sample may be carry-over from other donors' samples. J is TRBJ1-5 and V is TRBV6-2 or TRBV6-3; D possibly corresponds to TRBD1 (6 bases). The sequencing used cultured CD8+ T cells from PBMCs, collected from culture after CMV antigen stimulation. CDR3 in DNA: TGTGCCAGCAGACTCACAGGGATTAGCAATCAGCCCCAGCATTTT. This gives the protein CASRLTGISNQPQHF.